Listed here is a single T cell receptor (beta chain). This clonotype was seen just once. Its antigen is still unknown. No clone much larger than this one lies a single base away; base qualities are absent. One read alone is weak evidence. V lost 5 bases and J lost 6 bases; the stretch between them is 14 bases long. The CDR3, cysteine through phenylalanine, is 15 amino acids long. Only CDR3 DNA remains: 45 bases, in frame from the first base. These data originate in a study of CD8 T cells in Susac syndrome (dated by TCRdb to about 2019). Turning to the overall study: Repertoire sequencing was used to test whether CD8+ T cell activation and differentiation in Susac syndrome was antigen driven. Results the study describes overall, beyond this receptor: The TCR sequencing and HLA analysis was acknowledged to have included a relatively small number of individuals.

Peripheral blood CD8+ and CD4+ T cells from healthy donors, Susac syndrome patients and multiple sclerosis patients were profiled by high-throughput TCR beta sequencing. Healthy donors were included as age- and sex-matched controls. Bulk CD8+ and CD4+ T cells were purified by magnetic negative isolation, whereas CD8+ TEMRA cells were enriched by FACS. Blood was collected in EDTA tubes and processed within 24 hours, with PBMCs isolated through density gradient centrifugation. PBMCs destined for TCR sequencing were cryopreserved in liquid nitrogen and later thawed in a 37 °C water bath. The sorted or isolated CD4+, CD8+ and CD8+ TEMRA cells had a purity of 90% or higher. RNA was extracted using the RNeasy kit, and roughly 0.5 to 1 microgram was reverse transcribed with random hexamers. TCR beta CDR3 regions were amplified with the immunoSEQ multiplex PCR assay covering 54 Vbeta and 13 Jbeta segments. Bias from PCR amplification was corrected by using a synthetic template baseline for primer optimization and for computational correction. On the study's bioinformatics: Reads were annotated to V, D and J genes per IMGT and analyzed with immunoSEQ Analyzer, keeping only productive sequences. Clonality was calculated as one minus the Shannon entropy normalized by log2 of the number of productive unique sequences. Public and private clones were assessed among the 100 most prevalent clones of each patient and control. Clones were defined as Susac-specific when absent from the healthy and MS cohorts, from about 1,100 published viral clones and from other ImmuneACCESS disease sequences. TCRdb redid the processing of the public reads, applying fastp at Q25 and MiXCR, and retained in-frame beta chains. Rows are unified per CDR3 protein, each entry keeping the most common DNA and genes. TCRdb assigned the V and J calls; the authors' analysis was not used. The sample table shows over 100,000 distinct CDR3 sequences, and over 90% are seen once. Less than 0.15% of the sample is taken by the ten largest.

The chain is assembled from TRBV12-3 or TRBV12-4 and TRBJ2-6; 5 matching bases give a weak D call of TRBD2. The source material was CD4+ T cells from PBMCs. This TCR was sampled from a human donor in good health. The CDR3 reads CASSRSSGLANVLTF. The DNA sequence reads TGTGCCAGCAGTCGGTCGAGCGGATTGGCCAACGTCCTGACTTTC.